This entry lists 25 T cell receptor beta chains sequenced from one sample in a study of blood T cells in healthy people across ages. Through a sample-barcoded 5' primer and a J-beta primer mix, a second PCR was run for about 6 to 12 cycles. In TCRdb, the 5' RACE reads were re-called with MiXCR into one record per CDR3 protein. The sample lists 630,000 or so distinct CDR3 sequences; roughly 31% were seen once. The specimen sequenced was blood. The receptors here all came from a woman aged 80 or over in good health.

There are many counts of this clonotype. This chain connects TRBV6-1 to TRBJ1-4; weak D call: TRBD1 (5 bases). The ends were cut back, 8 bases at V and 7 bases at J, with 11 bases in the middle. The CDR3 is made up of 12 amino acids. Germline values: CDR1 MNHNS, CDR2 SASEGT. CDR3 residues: CASQRGTEKLFF. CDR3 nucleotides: TGTGCCAGCCAAAGAGGGACTGAAAAACTGTTTTTT.

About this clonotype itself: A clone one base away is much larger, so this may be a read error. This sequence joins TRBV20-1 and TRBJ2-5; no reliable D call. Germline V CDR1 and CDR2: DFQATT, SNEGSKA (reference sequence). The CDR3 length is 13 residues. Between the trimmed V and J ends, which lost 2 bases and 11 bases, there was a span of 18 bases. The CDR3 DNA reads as TGCAGTGCTAGAATCGCGGCACCCCATGAGCAGTACTTC. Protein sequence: CSARIAAPHEQYF.

CDR3 loop: CSAVDDYGQFF. CDR3 nucleotide sequence: TGCAGTGCTGTGGATGACTACGGGCAGTTCTTC. V gene TRBV20-1 combines with J gene TRBJ2-1; D is possibly TRBD2 (5 bases). The CDR3 runs to 11 residues. V dropped 5 bases and J dropped 12 bases, with 14 bases sitting between them. In germline, CDR1 is DFQATT, CDR2 SNEGSKA (reference sequence).

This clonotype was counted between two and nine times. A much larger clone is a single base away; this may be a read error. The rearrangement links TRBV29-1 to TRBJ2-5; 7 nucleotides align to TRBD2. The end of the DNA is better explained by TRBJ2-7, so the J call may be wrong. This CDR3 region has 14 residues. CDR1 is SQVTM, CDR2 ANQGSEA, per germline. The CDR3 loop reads CSAVTGGGRDEQYF. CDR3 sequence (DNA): TGCAGCGCTGTGACCGGCGGGGGACGGGACGAGCAGTACTTC.

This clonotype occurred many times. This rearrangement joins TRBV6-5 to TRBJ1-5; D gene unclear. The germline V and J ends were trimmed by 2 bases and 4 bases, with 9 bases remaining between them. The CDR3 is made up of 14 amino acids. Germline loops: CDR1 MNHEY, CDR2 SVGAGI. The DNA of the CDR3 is TGTGCCAGCAGTTACGATCAGAGGAATCAGCCCCAGCATTTT. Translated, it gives CASSYDQRNQPQHF.

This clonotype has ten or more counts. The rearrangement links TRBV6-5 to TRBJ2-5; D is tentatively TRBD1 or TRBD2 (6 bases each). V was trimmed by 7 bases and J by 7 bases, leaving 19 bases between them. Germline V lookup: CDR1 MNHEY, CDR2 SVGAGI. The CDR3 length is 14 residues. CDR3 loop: CASTSPGGGGTQYF. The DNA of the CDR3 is TGTGCCAGCACCTCCCCCGGGGGCGGTGGGACCCAGTACTTC.

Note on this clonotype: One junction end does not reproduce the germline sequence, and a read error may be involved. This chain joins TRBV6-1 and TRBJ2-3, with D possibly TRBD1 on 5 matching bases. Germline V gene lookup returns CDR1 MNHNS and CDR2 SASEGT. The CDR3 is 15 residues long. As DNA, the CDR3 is TGTGCCGGCAGTGGGGCCCAGACGCTCACAGATACGCAGTATTTT. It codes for CAGSGAQTLTDTQYF.

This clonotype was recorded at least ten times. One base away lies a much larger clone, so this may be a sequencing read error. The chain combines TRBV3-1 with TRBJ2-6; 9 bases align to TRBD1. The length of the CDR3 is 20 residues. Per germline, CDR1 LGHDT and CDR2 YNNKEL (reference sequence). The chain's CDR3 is CASRGRGQGLSRSGANVRTF. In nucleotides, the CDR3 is TGTGCCAGCAGGGGTCGAGGACAGGGGCTTTCTCGCTCTGGGGCCAACGTCCGGACTTTC.

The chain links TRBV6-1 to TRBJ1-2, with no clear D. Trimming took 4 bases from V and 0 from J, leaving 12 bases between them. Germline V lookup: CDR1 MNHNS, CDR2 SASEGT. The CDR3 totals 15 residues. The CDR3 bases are TGTGCCAGCAGTGCCCCAAGGGTAGCTAACTATGGCTACACCTTC. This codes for CASSAPRVANYGYTF.

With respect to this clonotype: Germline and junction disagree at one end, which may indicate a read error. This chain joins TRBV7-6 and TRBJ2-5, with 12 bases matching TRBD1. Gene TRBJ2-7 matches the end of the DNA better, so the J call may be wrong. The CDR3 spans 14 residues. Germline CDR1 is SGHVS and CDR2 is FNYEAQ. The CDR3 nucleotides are TGTGCCTGCAGCTTAGGGACAGGGGGCAACGAGCAGTACTTC. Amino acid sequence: CACSLGTGGNEQYF.

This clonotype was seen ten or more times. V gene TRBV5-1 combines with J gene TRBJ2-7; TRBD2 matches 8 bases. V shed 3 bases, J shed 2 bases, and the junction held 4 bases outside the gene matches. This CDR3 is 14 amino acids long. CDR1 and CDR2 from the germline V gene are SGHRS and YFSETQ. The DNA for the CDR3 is TGCGCCAGCAGCTCCGGACTAGCCCCCTACGAGCAGTACTTC. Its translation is CASSSGLAPYEQYF.

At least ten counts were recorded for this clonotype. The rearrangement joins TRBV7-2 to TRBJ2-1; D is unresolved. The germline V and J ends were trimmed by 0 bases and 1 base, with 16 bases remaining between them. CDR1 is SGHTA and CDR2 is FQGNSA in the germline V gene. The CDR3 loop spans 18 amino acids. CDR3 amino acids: CASSLAFGGGLSYNEQFF. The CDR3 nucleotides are TGTGCCAGCAGCTTAGCATTCGGTGGCGGCCTGTCCTACAATGAGCAGTTCTTC. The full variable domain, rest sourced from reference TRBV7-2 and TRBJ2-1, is GAGVSQSPSNKVTEKGKDVELRCDPISGHTALYWYRQSLGQGLEFLIYFQGNSAPDKSGLPSDRFSAERTGGSVSTLTIQRTQQEDSAVYLCASSLAFGGGLSYNEQFFGPGTRLTVL.

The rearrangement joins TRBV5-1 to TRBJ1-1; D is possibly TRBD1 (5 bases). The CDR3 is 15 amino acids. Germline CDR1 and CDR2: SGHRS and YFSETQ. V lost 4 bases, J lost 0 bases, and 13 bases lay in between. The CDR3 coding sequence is TGCGCCAGCAGCACCAATTCGGGGCTGAACACTGAAGCTTTCTTT. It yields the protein CASSTNSGLNTEAFF. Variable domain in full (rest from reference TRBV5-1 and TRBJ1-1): KAGVTQTPRYLIKTRGQQVTLSCSPISGHRSVSWYQQTPGQGLQFLFEYFSETQRNKGNFPGRFSGRQFSNSRSEMNVSTLELGDSALYLCASSTNSGLNTEAFFGQGTRLTVV.

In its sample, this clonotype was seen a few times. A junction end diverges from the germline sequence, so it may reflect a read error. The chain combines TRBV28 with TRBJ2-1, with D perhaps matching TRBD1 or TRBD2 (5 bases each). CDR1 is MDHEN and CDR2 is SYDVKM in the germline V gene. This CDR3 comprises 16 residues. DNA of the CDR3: TGTGCCGGCAGTCCCTCGGGGTGGCAGGGCGGAGATGAGCAGTTCTTC. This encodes CAGSPSGWQGGDEQFF.

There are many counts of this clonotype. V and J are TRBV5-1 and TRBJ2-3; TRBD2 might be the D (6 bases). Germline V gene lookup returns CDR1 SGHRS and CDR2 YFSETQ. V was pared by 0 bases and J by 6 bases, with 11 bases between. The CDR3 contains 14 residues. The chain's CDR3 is CASSLVLGRDTQYF. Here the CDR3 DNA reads TGCGCCAGCAGCTTGGTATTGGGGAGGGATACGCAGTATTTT.

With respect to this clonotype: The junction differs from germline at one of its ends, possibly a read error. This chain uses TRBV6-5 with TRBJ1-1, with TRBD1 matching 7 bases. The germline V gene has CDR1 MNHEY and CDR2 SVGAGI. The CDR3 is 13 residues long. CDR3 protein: CASNPQGYTGAFF. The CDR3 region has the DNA TGTGCCAGCAACCCACAGGGGTACACTGGAGCTTTCTTT.

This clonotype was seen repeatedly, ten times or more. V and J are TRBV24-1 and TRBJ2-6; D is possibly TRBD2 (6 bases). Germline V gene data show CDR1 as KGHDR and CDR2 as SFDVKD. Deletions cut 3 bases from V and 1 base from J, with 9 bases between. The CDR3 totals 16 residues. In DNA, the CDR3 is TGTGCCACCAGTGATCCCGGGACTTCTGGGGCCAACGTCCTGACTTTC. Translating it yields CATSDPGTSGANVLTF.

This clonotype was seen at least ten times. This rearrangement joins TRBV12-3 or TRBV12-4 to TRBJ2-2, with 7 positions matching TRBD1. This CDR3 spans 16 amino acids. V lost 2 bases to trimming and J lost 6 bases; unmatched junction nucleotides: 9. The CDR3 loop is CASSLTTGAVPGELFF. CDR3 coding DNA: TGTGCCAGCAGTTTAACAACAGGGGCGGTCCCCGGGGAGCTGTTTTTT.

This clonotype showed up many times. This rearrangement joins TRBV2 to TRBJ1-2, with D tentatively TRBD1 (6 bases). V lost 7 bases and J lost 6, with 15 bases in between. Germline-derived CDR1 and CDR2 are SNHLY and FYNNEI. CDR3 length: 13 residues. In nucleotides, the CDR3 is TGTGCCAGCACCGCCCCCAGGGGCCATGGCTACACCTTC. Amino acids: CASTAPRGHGYTF.

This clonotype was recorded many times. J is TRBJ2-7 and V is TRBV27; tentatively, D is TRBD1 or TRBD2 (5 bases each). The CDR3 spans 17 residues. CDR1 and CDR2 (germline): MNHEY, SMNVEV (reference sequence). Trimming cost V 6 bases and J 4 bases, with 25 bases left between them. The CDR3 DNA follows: TGTGCCAGCAGCCTAAACGGGGCAGCTAATCTGAAATACGAGCAGTACTTC. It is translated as CASSLNGAANLKYEQYF.

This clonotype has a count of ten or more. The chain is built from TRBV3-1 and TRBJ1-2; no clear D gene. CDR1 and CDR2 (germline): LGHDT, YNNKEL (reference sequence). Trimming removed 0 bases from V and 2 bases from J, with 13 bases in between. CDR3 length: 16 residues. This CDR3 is CASSQDDDGRNYGYTF. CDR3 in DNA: TGTGCCAGCAGCCAAGACGACGACGGACGAAACTATGGCTACACCTTC.

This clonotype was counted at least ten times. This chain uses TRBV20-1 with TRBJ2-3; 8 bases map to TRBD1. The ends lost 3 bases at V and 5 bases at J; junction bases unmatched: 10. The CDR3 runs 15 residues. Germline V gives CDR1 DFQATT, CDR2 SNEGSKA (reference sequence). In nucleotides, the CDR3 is TGCAGTGCTAGTCCCAGGACAGGGAAAATAGATACGCAGTATTTT. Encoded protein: CSASPRTGKIDTQYF.

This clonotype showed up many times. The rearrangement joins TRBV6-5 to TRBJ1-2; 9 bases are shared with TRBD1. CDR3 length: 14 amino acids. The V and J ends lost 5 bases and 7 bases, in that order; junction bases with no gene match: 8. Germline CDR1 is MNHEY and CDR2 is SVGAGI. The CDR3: CASSPGTGTVGYTF. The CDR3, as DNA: TGTGCCAGCAGTCCCGGGACAGGGACGGTTGGCTACACCTTC.

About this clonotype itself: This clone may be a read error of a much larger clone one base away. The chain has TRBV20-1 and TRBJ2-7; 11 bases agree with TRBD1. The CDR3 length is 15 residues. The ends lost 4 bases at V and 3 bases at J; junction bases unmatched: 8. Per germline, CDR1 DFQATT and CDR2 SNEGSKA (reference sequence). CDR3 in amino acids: CSATRGTGGGYEQYF. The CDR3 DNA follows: TGCAGTGCTACTCGCGGGACAGGGGGGGGCTACGAGCAGTACTTC.

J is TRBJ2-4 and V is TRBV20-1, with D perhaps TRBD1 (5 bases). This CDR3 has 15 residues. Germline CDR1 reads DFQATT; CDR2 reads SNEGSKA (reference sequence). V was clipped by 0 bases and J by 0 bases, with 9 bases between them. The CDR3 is CSARDGAEAKNIQYF. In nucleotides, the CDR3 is TGCAGTGCTAGAGATGGGGCGGAAGCCAAAAACATTCAGTACTTC.